The 18 T cell receptor beta chains in this list originate from one sample, sequenced in a study of shared clonotypes between healthy human individuals (dated by TCRdb to 2019 to 2021). Libraries were built with the immunoSEQ multiplex PCR assay. TCRdb took this table from immuneACCESS and kept in-frame rearrangements with V and J called. Such tables lack part of the clones; where checked against another copy, unresolved V genes explain under half of the gap, and the rest is unexplained. The sample table records around 1.1 million clones; roughly 80% of these occur just once. The ten largest account for approximately 0.95% of the sample. The material sequenced was memory CD4+ T cells from PBMCs. The sample's cell subset or site label is to be understood as: CD45RA-negative fraction. Source of these receptors: a man between 18 and 29 years old in good health. Some clones in this sample may be carry-over from other donors' samples.

This clone has more than one count but fewer than ten. The CDR3 region is CASSLTAGGTYEQYF. In nucleotides, the CDR3 is TGTGCCAGCAGCTTAACAGCGGGAGGAACCTACGAGCAGTACTTC. This rearrangement joins TRBV7-3 to TRBJ2-7; 9 bases map to TRBD2. Germline V gene lookup returns CDR1 SGHTA and CDR2 FQGTGA. The CDR3 covers 15 residues. V was clipped by 0 bases and J by 2 bases; unmatched bases: 2.

This clone has just one count. This rearrangement joins TRBV4-1 to TRBJ2-1, with TRBD2 identical over 9 bases. V shed 1 base and J 7 bases; nucleotides not matched to a gene: 8. The CDR3 runs 16 residues. Germline lookup yields CDR1 MGHRA and CDR2 YSYEKL. The CDR3 sequence is CASSQAALAGRNEQFF. The CDR3 DNA sequence: TGCGCCAGCAGCCAAGCGGCGCTAGCGGGACGGAATGAGCAGTTCTTC.

This clone was observed a handful of times. The chain links TRBV5-1 to TRBJ1-2; D ambiguous. Deletions cut 4 bases from V and 3 bases from J, with 10 bases between. The CDR3 is 13 residues long. CDR1 and CDR2 (germline): SGHRS, YFSETQ. CDR3 region: CASSPGRDYGYTF. In nucleotides, the CDR3 is TGCGCCAGCAGCCCCGGACGGGACTATGGCTACACCTTC. The whole variable domain, filled in from reference TRBV5-1 and TRBJ1-2, reads KAGVTQTPRYLIKTRGQQVTLSCSPISGHRSVSWYQQTPGQGLQFLFEYFSETQRNKGNFPGRFSGRQFSNSRSEMNVSTLELGDSALYLCASSPGRDYGYTFGSGTRLTVV.

A remark on this clone: It is likely a read error: a sequence one base away is far more abundant. V gene TRBV7-2 combines with J gene TRBJ1-5; D is undetermined. V dropped 4 bases and J dropped 1 base, with 5 bases sitting between them. CDR1 is SGHTA, CDR2 FQGNSA, per germline. The CDR3 covers 13 residues. CDR3 in amino acids: CASSSSSNQPQHF. In DNA form, the CDR3 reads TGTGCCAGCAGCTCGAGCAGCAATCAGCCCCAGCATTTT.

The genes are TRBV25-1 and TRBJ1-2; 7 nucleotides match TRBD1. Germline values: CDR1 MGHDK, CDR2 SYGVNS. The CDR3 consists of 13 residues. V was clipped by 4 bases and J by 2 bases; unmatched bases: 1. The CDR3 DNA reads as TGTGCCAGCAGTGCGGGACAGAACTATGGCTACACCTTC. It specifies CASSAGQNYGYTF.

The chain uses TRBV7-9 and TRBJ2-2; 7 bases match TRBD1. The CDR3 sequence is 14 residues long. Trimming at V came to 3 bases and at J to 6 bases, leaving 4 bases not matched to a gene. The germline CDR1 and CDR2 sequences are SEHNR and FQNEAQ (reference sequence). The CDR3 region has the DNA TGTGCCAGCAGCTTGACAGGGTCGGCCGGGGAGCTGTTTTTT. Protein product: CASSLTGSAGELFF. The full variable domain, with the rest looked up from reference TRBV7-9 and TRBJ2-2, is DTGVSQNPRHKITKRGQNVTFRCDPISEHNRLYWYRQTLGQGPEFLTYFQNEAQLEKSRLLSDRFSAERPKGSFSTLEIQRTEQGDSAMYLCASSLTGSAGELFFGEGSRLTVL.

The gene calls are TRBV7-8 and TRBJ2-4; 9 nucleotides align to TRBD1. The V gene end was trimmed by 5 bases and the J gene end by 1 base; junction bases not matched to a gene: 9. This CDR3 contains 17 residues. The germline CDR1 and CDR2 sequences are SGHVS and FQNEAQ. In DNA, the CDR3 is TGTGCCAGCAGCACCCCCACGGGGACAGGGGCCAAAAACATTCAGTACTTC. Its translation is CASSTPTGTGAKNIQYF.

The V and J genes are TRBV6-1 and TRBJ2-1; no firm D call. The V gene's germline CDR1 is MNHNS and CDR2 SASEGT. The V end lost 8 bases, the J end lost 9 bases, and 11 bases lay between the germline ends. CDR3 length equals 11 residues. The CDR3 coding sequence is TGTGCCAGCCAATTCTATACTGAGCAGTTCTTC. It translates to CASQFYTEQFF.

This sequence joins TRBV2 and TRBJ1-1, with 8 bases that match TRBD1. V was clipped by 3 bases and J by 4 bases; unmatched bases: 7. The germline CDR1 and CDR2 sequences are SNHLY and FYNNEI. This CDR3 region has 15 residues. In DNA, the CDR3 is TGTGCCAGCAGTGACGAAGGACAGGGTGGCACTGAAGCTTTCTTT. Its protein product is CASSDEGQGGTEAFF.

The rearrangement links TRBV7-2 to TRBJ2-7; tentatively, D is TRBD1 (5 bases). The germline V gene has CDR1 SGHTA and CDR2 FQGNSA. Trimming took 5 bases from V and 11 from J, leaving 16 bases between them. The CDR3 is 12 amino acids. DNA of the CDR3: TGTGCCAGCAGCGCACAATCAGGGTCTAAGTACTTC. Its protein product is CASSAQSGSKYF.

This rearrangement joins TRBV25-1 to TRBJ2-1, with D tentatively TRBD2 (6 bases). Between the trimmed V and J ends, which lost 6 bases and 6 bases, there was a span of 12 bases. This CDR3 contains 13 residues. Germline CDR1 MGHDK, CDR2 SYGVNS. CDR3 DNA: TGTGCCAGCAGCCCCCTAGCGCGCAATGAGCAGTTCTTC. This translates into CASSPLARNEQFF.

There are a few counts of this clone. The chain links TRBV6-6 to TRBJ2-7, with TRBD1 matching 7 bases. This CDR3 is built from 16 residues. Germline trimming cut 0 bases from V and 4 bases from J; bases unmatched to any gene: 9. Per the germline V gene, CDR1 is MNHNY and CDR2 is SVGAGI (reference sequence). Written as DNA, the CDR3 is TGTGCCAGCAGTTACTCTTTTGACAGGGATAAGTACGAGCAGTACTTC. It codes for CASSYSFDRDKYEQYF.

This clone was seen only once. V gene TRBV5-1 combines with J gene TRBJ1-4; D is unresolved. V lost 0 bases to trimming and J lost 14 bases, with 11 bases between them. The CDR3 length is 12 residues. Germline lookup yields CDR1 SGHRS and CDR2 YFSETQ. DNA of the CDR3: TGCGCCAGCAGCTTGGCCTTCGAAACTCTGTTTTTT. It codes for CASSLAFETLFF.

This chain links TRBV28 with TRBJ2-7, with D unresolved. From germline, CDR1 is MDHEN and CDR2 SYDVKM. V lost 5 bases and J lost 3, with 8 bases in between. The CDR3 consists of 12 residues. CDR3 DNA sequence: TGTGCCAGCAGTCCGATCCACTACGAGCAGTACTTC. Translating it yields CASSPIHYEQYF.

The chain uses TRBV7-2 and TRBJ1-1, with 7 nucleotides matching TRBD1. Per the germline V gene, CDR1 is SGHTA and CDR2 is FQGNSA. CDR3 length equals 15 residues. J lost 5 bases, V lost 4 bases, and 10 bases had no gene match. The CDR3 sequence: CASSSRGGGGTEAFF. The CDR3 coding sequence is TGTGCCAGCAGCTCCCGTGGAGGGGGCGGGACTGAAGCTTTCTTT.

V gene TRBV10-3 combines with J gene TRBJ2-7; 10 nucleotides line up with TRBD2. Trimming cost V 4 bases and J 4 bases; bases outside gene matches: 4. The CDR3 has 14 amino acids. Germline V gene data show CDR1 as ENHRY and CDR2 as SYGVKD. The CDR3 loop reads CAISALAGGYEQYF. The CDR3, as DNA: TGTGCCATCAGTGCTTTAGCGGGAGGTTACGAGCAGTACTTC.

The J gene is TRBJ2-2, the V gene TRBV7-2; D might be TRBD1 (6 bases). The CDR3 covers 16 residues. Trimming took 2 bases from V and 1 from J, leaving 11 bases between them. CDR1 SGHTA and CDR2 FQGNSA come from the germline V gene. CDR3 sequence reads: CASSLSGRGNTGELFF. DNA of the CDR3: TGTGCCAGCAGCTTAAGTGGCAGGGGGAACACCGGGGAGCTGTTTTTT.

The rearrangement uses TRBV27 and TRBJ1-3; TRBD1 matches 11 bases. The germline V gene has CDR1 MNHEY and CDR2 SMNVEV (reference sequence). V lost 6 bases, J lost 4 bases, and 11 bases stayed unmatched. The CDR3 loop spans 17 amino acids. The CDR3 DNA follows: TGTGCCAGCAGCCTACCAGGACAGGGGGCTAAGGGAAACACCATATATTTT. This sequence encodes CASSLPGQGAKGNTIYF.